Below, one TCR beta chain is given with its context. Its antigen is as yet unknown. This entry belongs to a study of blood T cells in healthy people across ages. Study-wide results and limits: A strong correlation between TCR beta diversity and naive T cell percentage was seen.

Using a J-beta primer mix together with a sample-barcoded 5' primer, a second PCR was run for about 6 to 11 cycles. Each cDNA molecule received a tag from a template-switch adaptor that had 12 random nucleotides. TCRdb called the 5' RACE reads again in MiXCR, with one record for every CDR3 protein. The table includes approximately 830,000 distinct CDR3 sequences, around two thirds detected once. The length of the CDR3 is 17 residues. The V gene's germline CDR1 is LGHDT and CDR2 YNNKEL (reference sequence). J gave up 1 base and V 0 bases, and 5 bases lay outside the gene matches. This chain joins TRBV3-1 and TRBJ2-5; TRBD2 aligns across 10 bases. Material for sequencing was blood. This clonotype was obtained from a man aged 30-40 years in good health. CDR3 DNA: TGTGCCAGCAGCCAAGAACAGCGGGGGGGCTTCCAAGAGACCCAGTACTTC. Translation: CASSQEQRGGFQETQYF.